These T cell receptor beta chains were read from a single sample in a study of T cell changes during pregnancy in multiple sclerosis. Assay: immunoSEQ multiplex PCR; the TCRdb copy retains only in-frame clones and omits some. The data contain tens of thousands of clones, 85% to 95% of them singletons. The material was peripheral blood, obtained before pregnancy. All receptors come from a female donor with multiple sclerosis, enrolled in a pregnancy study. Both conserved end residues are part of each CDR3. Fields, in order: J gene, D gene, clone size, V gene, CDR3 DNA, CDR3 protein. A D gene is named only where the DNA matches it firmly. Clone sizes are given selectively: once, few, many, or a class where the clone is expanded.

>TRBJ2-2|TRBD2|-|TRBV7-9
TGTGCCAGCAGCCCTACTAGCGGGAAGGCCGGGGAGCTGTTTTTT
CASSPTSGKAGELFF
>TRBJ2-3|-|-|TRBV13
TGTGCCAGCAGCTCCCCGGACTCTCCCGATACGCAGTATTTT
CASSSPDSPDTQYF
>TRBJ1-2|TRBD1|few|TRBV6-6
TGTGCCAGCCGCTCCCCGGGACAGGGGTTGAATGGCTACACCTTC
CASRSPGQGLNGYTF
>TRBJ2-1|-|-|TRBV19
TGTGCCAGTAGTTCGACTGTATACAATGAGCAGTTCTTC
CASSSTVYNEQFF
>TRBJ1-2|-|-|TRBV28
TGTGCCAGCAGTTCACAACGGCGAGGGTTTCAAACGAGCCCCAACTATGGCTACACCTTC
CASSSQRRGFQTSPNYGYTF
>TRBJ1-2|TRBD1|-|TRBV10-3
TGTGCCATCAGTGAGGGTTCAGCAGGGGGTCGTGGCTACACCTTC
CAISEGSAGGRGYTF
>TRBJ2-1|-|-|TRBV4-1
TGCGCCAGCAGCCAAGTGCAGGGTAGCTCCTACAATGAGCAGTTCTTC
CASSQVQGSSYNEQFF
>TRBJ1-2|TRBD1|-|TRBV2
TGTGCCAGCAGCCCGAGGGGGCTCTATGGCTACACCTTC
CASSPRGLYGYTF
>TRBJ1-2|TRBD1|few|TRBV27
TGTGCCAGCAGTCCTCGGACAGGGGACGTCTATGGCTACACCTTC
CASSPRTGDVYGYTF
>TRBJ2-7|TRBD2|-|TRBV13
TGTGCCACCTCTCGGGGGGTCCCCTACGAGCAGTACTTC
CATSRGVPYEQYF
>TRBJ1-1|-|-|TRBV18
TGTGCCAGCTCACTTACAGGACAGAACATACCCACTGAAGCTTTCTTT
CASSLTGQNIPTEAFF
>TRBJ2-2|-|-|TRBV7-3
TGTGCTAGCAGCTTAAAGGTCCGGGGGGCCACGGAGAACACCGGGGAGCTGTTTTTT
CASSLKVRGATENTGELFF
>TRBJ2-7|-|few|TRBV28
TGTGCTGCGACGGGAGCCTACGAGCAGTACTTC
CAATGAYEQYF
>TRBJ2-1|TRBD2|-|TRBV5-4
TGTGCCAGCAGTAGCGGGAGTGTCCATGAGCAGTTCTTC
CASSSGSVHEQFF